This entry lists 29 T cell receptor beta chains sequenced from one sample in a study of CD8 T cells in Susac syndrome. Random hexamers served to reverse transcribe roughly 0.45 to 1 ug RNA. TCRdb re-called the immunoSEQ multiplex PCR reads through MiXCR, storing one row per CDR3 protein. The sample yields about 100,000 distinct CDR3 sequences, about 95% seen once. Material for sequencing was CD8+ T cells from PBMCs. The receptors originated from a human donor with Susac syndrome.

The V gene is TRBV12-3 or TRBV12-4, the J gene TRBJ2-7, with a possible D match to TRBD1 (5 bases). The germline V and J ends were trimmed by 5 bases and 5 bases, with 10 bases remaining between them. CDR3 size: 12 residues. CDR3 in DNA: TGTGCCAGCAGTGACAGAGGCGACGAGCAGTACTTC. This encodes CASSDRGDEQYF.

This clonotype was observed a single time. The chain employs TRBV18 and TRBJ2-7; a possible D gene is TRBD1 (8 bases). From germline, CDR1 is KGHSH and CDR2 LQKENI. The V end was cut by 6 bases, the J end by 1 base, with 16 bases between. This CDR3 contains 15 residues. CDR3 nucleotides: TGTGCCAGCTCCACCGACAGGGGAGGGTCCTACGAGCAGTACTTC. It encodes CASSTDRGGSYEQYF.

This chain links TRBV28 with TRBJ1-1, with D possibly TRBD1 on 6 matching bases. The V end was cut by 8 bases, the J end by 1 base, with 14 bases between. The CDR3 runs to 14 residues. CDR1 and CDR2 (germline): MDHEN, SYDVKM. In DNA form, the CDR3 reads TGTGCCAGCCTTACGGGACATTGGAACACTGAAGCTTTCTTT. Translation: CASLTGHWNTEAFF.

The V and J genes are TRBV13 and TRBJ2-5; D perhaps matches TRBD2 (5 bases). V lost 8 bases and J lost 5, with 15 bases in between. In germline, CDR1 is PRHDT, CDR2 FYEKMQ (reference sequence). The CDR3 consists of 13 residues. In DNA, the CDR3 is TGTGCCAGCTCTTGGGGAGCCGGGGAGACCCAGTACTTC. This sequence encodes CASSWGAGETQYF.

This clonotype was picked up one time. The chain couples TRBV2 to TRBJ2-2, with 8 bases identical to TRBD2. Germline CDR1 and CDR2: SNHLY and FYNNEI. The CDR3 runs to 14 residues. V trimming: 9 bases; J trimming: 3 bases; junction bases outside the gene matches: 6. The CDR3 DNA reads TGTGCCAGTGCTCGGGGGGGCGACACCGGGGAGCTGTTTTTT. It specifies CASARGGDTGELFF.

This CDR3 reads CSAEGVRGGDPTHSYNEQFF. The CDR3 region has the DNA TGCAGTGCAGAGGGGGTTCGAGGGGGGGACCCGACTCACTCCTACAATGAGCAGTTCTTC. The V call is TRBV20-1, the J call TRBJ2-1; the D gene is possibly TRBD2 (7 bases). The length of the CDR3 is 20 residues. Trimming removed 6 bases at V and 0 bases at J, with 30 bases between. Germline CDR1 is DFQATT and CDR2 is SNEGSKA (reference sequence).

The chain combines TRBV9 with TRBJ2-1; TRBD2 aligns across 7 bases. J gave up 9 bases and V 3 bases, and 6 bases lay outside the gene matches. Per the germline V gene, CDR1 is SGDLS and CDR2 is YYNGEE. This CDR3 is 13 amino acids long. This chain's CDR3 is CASSDKTSSEQFF. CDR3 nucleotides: TGTGCCAGCAGCGATAAGACTAGCTCTGAGCAGTTCTTC.

In DNA, the CDR3 is TGTGCCAGCAGTTGGGACTACCAAGAGACCCAGTACTTC. Its protein product is CASSWDYQETQYF. V is TRBV2 and J is TRBJ2-5, with TRBD2 as a possible D gene (6 bases). Trimming left V 5 bases short and J 0 bases short, with 7 bases between. Germline V gene lookup returns CDR1 SNHLY and CDR2 FYNNEI. CDR3 length equals 13 residues. The variable domain in full, with the rest retrieved from reference TRBV2 and TRBJ2-5, is EPEVTQTPSHQVTQMGQEVILRCVPISNHLYFYWYRQILGQKVEFLVSFYNNEISEKSEIFDDQFSVERPDGSNFTLKIRSTKLEDSAMYFCASSWDYQETQYFGPGTRLLVL.

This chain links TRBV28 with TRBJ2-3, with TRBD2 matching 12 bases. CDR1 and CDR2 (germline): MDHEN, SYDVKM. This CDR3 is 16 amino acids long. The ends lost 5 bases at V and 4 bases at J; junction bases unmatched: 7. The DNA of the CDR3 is TGTGCCAGCAGTCCGACCCGACTAGCGGGAGCAGATACGCAGTATTTT. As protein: CASSPTRLAGADTQYF.

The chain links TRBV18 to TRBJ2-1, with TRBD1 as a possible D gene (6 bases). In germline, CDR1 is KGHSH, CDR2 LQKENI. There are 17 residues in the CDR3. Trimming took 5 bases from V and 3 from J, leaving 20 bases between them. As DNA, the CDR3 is TGTGCCAGCTCAGACCGGGACCCGGGGACACTCTACAATGAGCAGTTCTTC. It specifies CASSDRDPGTLYNEQFF. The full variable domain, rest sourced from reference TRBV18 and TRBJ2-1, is NAGVMQNPRHLVRRRGQEARLRCSPMKGHSHVYWYRQLPEEGLKFMVYLQKENIIDESGMPKERFSAEFPKEGPSILRIQQVVRGDSAAYFCASSDRDPGTLYNEQFFGPGTRLTVL.

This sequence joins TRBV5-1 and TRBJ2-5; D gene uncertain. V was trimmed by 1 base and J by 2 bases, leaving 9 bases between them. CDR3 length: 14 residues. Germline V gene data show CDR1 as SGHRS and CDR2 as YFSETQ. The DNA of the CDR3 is TGCGCCAGCAGCTTGAACGGCAAGCAAGAGACCCAGTACTTC. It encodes CASSLNGKQETQYF.

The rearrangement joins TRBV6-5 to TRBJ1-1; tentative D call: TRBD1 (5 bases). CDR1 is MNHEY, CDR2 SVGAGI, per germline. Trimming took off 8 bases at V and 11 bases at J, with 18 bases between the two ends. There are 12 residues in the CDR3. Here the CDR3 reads CASFRRGGDAFF. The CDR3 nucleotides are TGTGCCAGCTTTCGAAGGGGAGGGGATGCTTTCTTT.

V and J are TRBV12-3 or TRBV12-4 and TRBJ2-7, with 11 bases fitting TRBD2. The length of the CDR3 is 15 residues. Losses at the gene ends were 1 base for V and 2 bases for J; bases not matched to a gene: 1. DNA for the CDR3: TGTGCCAGCAGTTTAGGACTAGCGGGAACCTACGAGCAGTACTTC. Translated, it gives CASSLGLAGTYEQYF.

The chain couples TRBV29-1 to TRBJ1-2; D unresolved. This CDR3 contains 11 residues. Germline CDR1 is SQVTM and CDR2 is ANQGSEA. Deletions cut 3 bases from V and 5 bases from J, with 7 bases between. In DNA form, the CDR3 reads TGCAGCGTTGATTCGGGGTATGGCTACACCTTC. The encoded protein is CSVDSGYGYTF.

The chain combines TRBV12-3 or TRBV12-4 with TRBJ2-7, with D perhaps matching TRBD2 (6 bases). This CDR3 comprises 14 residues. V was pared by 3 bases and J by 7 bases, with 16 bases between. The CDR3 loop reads CASSLRGRPGEQYF. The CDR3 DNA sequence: TGTGCCAGCAGTTTGCGGGGACGTCCCGGGGAGCAGTACTTC.

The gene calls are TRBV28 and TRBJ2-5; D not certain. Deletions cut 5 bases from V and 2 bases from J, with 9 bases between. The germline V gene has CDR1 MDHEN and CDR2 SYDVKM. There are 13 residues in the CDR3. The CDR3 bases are TGTGCCAGCAGTCCGACGGCTCAAGAGACCCAGTACTTC. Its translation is CASSPTAQETQYF. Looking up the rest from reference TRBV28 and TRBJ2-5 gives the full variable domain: DVKVTQSSRYLVKRTGEKVFLECVQDMDHENMFWYRQDPGLGLRLIYFSYDVKMKEKGDIPEGYSVSREKKERFSLILESASTNQTSMYLCASSPTAQETQYFGPGTRLLVL.

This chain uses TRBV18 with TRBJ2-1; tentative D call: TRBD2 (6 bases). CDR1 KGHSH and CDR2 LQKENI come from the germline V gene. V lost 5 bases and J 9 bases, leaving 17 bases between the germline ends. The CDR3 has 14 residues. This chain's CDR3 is CASSTGLGDGEQFF. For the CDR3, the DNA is TGTGCCAGCTCAACGGGACTGGGGGACGGTGAGCAGTTCTTC.

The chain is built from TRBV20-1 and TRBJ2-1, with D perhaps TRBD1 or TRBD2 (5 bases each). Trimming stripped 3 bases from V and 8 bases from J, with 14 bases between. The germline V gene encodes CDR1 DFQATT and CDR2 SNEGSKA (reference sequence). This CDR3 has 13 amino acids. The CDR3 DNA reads TGCAGTGCTAGTGCAGGGAGTAGCTATGAGCAGTTCTTC. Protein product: CSASAGSSYEQFF.

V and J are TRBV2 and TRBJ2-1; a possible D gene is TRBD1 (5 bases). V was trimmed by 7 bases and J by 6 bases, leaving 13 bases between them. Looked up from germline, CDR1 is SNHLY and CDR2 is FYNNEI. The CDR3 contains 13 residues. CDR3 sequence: CASTGPRGNEQFF. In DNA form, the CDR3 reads TGTGCCAGCACGGGTCCAAGGGGCAATGAGCAGTTCTTC.

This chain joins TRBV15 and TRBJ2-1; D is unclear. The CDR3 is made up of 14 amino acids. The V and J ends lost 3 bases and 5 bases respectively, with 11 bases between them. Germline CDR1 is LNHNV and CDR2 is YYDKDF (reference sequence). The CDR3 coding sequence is TGTGCCACCAGCAGTACCCCCAATGACAATGAGCAGTTCTTC. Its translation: CATSSTPNDNEQFF.

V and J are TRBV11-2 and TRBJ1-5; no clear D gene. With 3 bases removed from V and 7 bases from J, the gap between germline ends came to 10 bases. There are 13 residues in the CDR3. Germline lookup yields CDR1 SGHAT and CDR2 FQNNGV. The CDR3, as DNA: TGTGCCAGCAGCTTCCTGCAGGACCAGCCCCAGCATTTT. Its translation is CASSFLQDQPQHF.

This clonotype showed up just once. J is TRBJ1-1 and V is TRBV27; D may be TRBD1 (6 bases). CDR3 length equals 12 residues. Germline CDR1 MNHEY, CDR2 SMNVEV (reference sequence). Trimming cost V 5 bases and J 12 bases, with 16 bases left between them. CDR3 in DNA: TGTGCCAGCAGTCGGGCCTCAGGGGAACCTTTCTTT. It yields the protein CASSRASGEPFF.

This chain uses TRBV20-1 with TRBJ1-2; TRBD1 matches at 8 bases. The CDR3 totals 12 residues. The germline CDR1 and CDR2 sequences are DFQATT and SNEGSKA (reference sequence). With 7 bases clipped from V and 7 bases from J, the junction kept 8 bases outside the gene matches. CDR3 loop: CSVPTGASGYTF. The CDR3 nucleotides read TGCAGTGTTCCGACAGGGGCGAGTGGCTACACCTTC.

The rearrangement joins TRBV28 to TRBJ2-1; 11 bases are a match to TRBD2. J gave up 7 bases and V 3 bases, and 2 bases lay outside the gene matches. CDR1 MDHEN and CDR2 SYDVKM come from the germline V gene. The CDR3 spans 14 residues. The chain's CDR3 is CASSFSSGRNEQFF. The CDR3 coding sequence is TGTGCCAGCAGTTTCTCTAGCGGGAGGAATGAGCAGTTCTTC.

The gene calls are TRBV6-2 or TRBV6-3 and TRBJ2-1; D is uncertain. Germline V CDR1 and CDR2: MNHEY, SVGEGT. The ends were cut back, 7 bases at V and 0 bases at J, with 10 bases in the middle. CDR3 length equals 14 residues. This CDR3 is CASTAESSYNEQFF. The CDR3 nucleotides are TGTGCCAGCACTGCAGAGAGCTCCTACAATGAGCAGTTCTTC.

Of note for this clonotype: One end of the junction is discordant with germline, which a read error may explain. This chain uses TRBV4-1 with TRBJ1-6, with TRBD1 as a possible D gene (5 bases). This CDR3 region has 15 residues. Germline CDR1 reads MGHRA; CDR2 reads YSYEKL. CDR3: CASSEEGLPGSPLHF. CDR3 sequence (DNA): TGCGCCAGCAGCGAAGAGGGGCTCCCCGGCTCACCCCTCCACTTT.

The CDR3 region has the DNA TGTGCCAGCTCTTCGGAGCGGGTGGCGGAGACCCAGTACTTC. It translates to CASSSERVAETQYF. The chain uses TRBV12-3 or TRBV12-4 and TRBJ2-5; D possibly corresponds to TRBD2 (6 bases). V gave up 8 bases and J gave up 5 bases, with 18 bases separating them. This CDR3 region has 14 residues.

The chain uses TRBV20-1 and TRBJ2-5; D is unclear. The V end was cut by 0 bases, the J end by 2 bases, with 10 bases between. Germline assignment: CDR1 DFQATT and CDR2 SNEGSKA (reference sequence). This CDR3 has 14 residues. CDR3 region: CSARDISKQETQYF. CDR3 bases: TGCAGTGCTAGAGATATCAGCAAGCAAGAGACCCAGTACTTC.

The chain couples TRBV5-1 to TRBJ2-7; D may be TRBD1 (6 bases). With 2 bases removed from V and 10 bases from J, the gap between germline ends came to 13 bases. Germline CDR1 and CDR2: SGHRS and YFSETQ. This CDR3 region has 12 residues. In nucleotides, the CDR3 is TGCGCCAGCAGCTTTATGACAGGCATCCAGTACTTC. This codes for CASSFMTGIQYF.